The 18 T cell receptor beta chains below come from one sample, sequenced in a study of cytomegalovirus exposure and HLA in healthy donors (dated by TCRdb to about 2017). Libraries were made using the immunoSEQ multiplex PCR assay. For the multiplex PCR, a mixture combining 60 forward primers for TCR Vbeta segments and 13 reverse primers for TCR Jbeta segments was used. As stored in TCRdb, this immuneACCESS dataset retains in-frame rearrangements with V and J assigned. A fraction of the clones does not appear; measured against another copy, unresolved V genes explain less than half of the discrepancy, and the remainder lacks a known reason. The sample table lists some 95,000 clones, 70% to 75% of them with a count of one. The ten largest clones take up 16% of the sample. Sequenced sample: PBMCs. The receptors were gathered from a woman younger than 35 in good health and CMV-seropositive.

This chain joins TRBV2 and TRBJ2-7; maybe TRBD2 (5 bases). Germline V gene sequence: CDR1 SNHLY, CDR2 FYNNEI. The CDR3 loop spans 14 amino acids. With 6 bases removed from V and 0 bases from J, the gap between germline ends came to 12 bases. This CDR3 reads CASSGQLVSYEQYF. CDR3 nucleotide sequence: TGTGCCAGCAGCGGTCAACTAGTCTCCTACGAGCAGTACTTC.

This clone was seen a few times. The chain links TRBV13 to TRBJ2-1; the match to TRBD2 covers 9 bases. Trimming took 1 base from V and 7 from J; bases not matched to a gene: 11. CDR1 PRHDT and CDR2 FYEKMQ come from the germline V gene (reference sequence). The CDR3 spans 17 residues. Here the CDR3 DNA reads TGTGCCAGCAGCTTAGTTGGTGCGGGAGGGCGGGTTAATGAGCAGTTCTTC. Translating it yields CASSLVGAGGRVNEQFF.

The chain is built from TRBV9 and TRBJ2-3; 8 bases map to TRBD2. The CDR3 consists of 15 residues. Unmatched junction bases numbered 6, after V lost 3 bases and J lost 3 bases. Looked up from germline, CDR1 is SGDLS and CDR2 is YYNGEE. The CDR3 DNA sequence: TGTGCCAGCAGCGCGACGGGAGGGATTACAGATACGCAGTATTTT. Translated, it gives CASSATGGITDTQYF.

This chain uses TRBV6-5 with TRBJ2-3; no clear D. The CDR3 sequence is 15 residues long. Between the trimmed V and J ends, which lost 10 bases and 0 bases, there was a span of 17 bases. Germline V gives CDR1 MNHEY, CDR2 SVGAGI. The CDR3 loop is CATTVSFSSTDTQYF. DNA for the CDR3: TGTGCCACCACGGTATCGTTCTCTAGCACAGATACGCAGTATTTT.

The chain recombines TRBV7-6 with TRBJ2-7, with TRBD2 matching 10 bases. The CDR3 spans 17 residues. V lost 1 base to trimming and J lost 2 bases; unmatched junction nucleotides: 8. Germline CDR1 SGHVS, CDR2 FNYEAQ. The chain's CDR3 is CASSLVAAGGPPYEQYF. CDR3 in DNA: TGTGCCAGCAGCTTAGTCGCAGCGGGAGGGCCCCCCTACGAGCAGTACTTC. The full variable domain, completed using reference TRBV7-6 and TRBJ2-7, is GAGVSQSPRYKVTKRGQDVALRCDPISGHVSLYWYRQALGQGPEFLTYFNYEAQQDKSGLPNDRFSAERPEGSISTLTIQRTEQRDSAMYRCASSLVAAGGPPYEQYFGPGTRLTVT.

The chain is built from TRBV12-5 and TRBJ2-1; 14 bases line up with TRBD2. The CDR3 is made up of 19 amino acids. The V segment lost 4 bases and the J segment 2 bases; nucleotides outside the gene matches: 10. In germline, CDR1 is LGHNT, CDR2 FRNRAP. The CDR3 sequence: CASGSGLGLAGGTYNEQFF. For the CDR3, the DNA is TGTGCTAGTGGTTCGGGGCTCGGACTAGCGGGGGGAACCTACAATGAGCAGTTCTTC.

This chain connects TRBV5-4 to TRBJ1-2, with TRBD1 identical over 9 bases. CDR1 SGHNT and CDR2 YYREEE come from the germline V gene (reference sequence). CDR3 length: 14 residues. Trimming removed 2 bases from V and 3 bases from J; junction bases left unmatched: 2. CDR3 region: CASSLGQGYYGYTF. The CDR3, as DNA: TGTGCCAGCAGCTTAGGACAGGGGTACTATGGCTACACCTTC.

V usage is TRBV28 and J usage is TRBJ2-3; D may be TRBD2 (6 bases). The CDR3 is 15 amino acids. V lost 7 bases and J 7 bases, leaving 21 bases between the germline ends. Germline V gene sequence: CDR1 MDHEN, CDR2 SYDVKM. The chain's CDR3 is CASTPPGGAVHTQYF. CDR3 nucleotide sequence: TGTGCCAGCACCCCCCCGGGCGGGGCGGTCCATACGCAGTATTTT.

This sequence joins TRBV29-1 and TRBJ2-7; 7 bases are a match to TRBD1. This CDR3 has 13 residues. V was pared by 2 bases and J by 5 bases, with 6 bases of the junction left unmatched. Per the germline V gene, CDR1 is SQVTM and CDR2 is ANQGSEA. DNA of the CDR3: TGCAGCGTTGAATTGACAGGGAGAGACGAGCAGTACTTC. This encodes CSVELTGRDEQYF.

The rearrangement joins TRBV12-5 to TRBJ2-1; 7 positions agree with TRBD1. Germline V gives CDR1 LGHNT, CDR2 FRNRAP. CDR3 length equals 13 residues. V lost 5 bases to trimming and J lost 10 bases; unmatched junction nucleotides: 8. The DNA for the CDR3 is TGTGCTAGTGGTCCCCGGGACAGACAAGAGCAGTTCTTC. As protein: CASGPRDRQEQFF.

This clone was seen a few times. The chain joins TRBV7-9 to TRBJ2-1, with a tentative D call TRBD2 (6 bases). This CDR3 is 15 amino acids long. Trimming shortened V by 5 bases and J by 0 bases, and 11 bases separated the two germline ends. Germline CDR1 SEHNR, CDR2 FQNEAQ (reference sequence). CDR3 residues: CASSTDYSSYNEQFF. CDR3 DNA sequence: TGTGCCAGCAGCACGGACTATAGCTCCTACAATGAGCAGTTCTTC. Together with reference TRBV7-9 and TRBJ2-1, the CDR3 gives the full variable domain: DTGVSQNPRHKITKRGQNVTFRCDPISEHNRLYWYRQTLGQGPEFLTYFQNEAQLEKSRLLSDRFSAERPKGSFSTLEIQRTEQGDSAMYLCASSTDYSSYNEQFFGPGTRLTVL.

This clone was observed a handful of times. This sequence joins TRBV27 and TRBJ1-2, with D hard to call. Trimming left V 10 bases short and J 10 bases short, with 10 bases between. Germline V lookup: CDR1 MNHEY, CDR2 SMNVEV (reference sequence). CDR3 length: 9 amino acids. The CDR3 DNA reads as TGTGCCACCCTGGAGGCCTACACCTTC. This sequence encodes CATLEAYTF.

The chain has TRBV5-1 and TRBJ2-7; 11 positions match TRBD1. The CDR3 has 16 amino acids. The V gene end was trimmed by 0 bases and the J gene end by 2 bases; junction bases not matched to a gene: 4. The V gene's germline CDR1 is SGHRS and CDR2 YFSETQ. In DNA, the CDR3 is TGCGCCAGCAGCTTGGAAGGGGGACAGGGGGCCTACGAGCAGTACTTC. As protein: CASSLEGGQGAYEQYF.

This chain connects TRBV28 to TRBJ1-2; no clear D gene. This CDR3 spans 12 amino acids. The germline CDR1 and CDR2 sequences are MDHEN and SYDVKM. The V and J ends lost 10 bases and 5 bases respectively, with 14 bases between them. The CDR3 DNA sequence: TGTGCCACCAACTCAGGCGTATATGGCTACACCTTC. Encoded protein: CATNSGVYGYTF.

The V gene is TRBV6-5, the J gene TRBJ1-4; a possible D gene is TRBD1 (6 bases). There are 12 residues in the CDR3. Germline loops: CDR1 MNHEY, CDR2 SVGAGI. With 5 bases removed from V and 7 bases from J, the gap between germline ends came to 8 bases. Written as DNA, the CDR3 is TGTGCCAGCAGTAGGGGGAGTGAAAAACTGTTTTTT. It specifies CASSRGSEKLFF.

This clone has more than one count but fewer than ten. V usage is TRBV4-2 and J usage is TRBJ2-2, with 10 nucleotides matching TRBD1. This CDR3 has 16 amino acids. Germline trimming cut 4 bases from V and 2 bases from J; bases unmatched to any gene: 4. CDR1 is LGHNA, CDR2 YNFKEQ, per germline. Here the CDR3 reads CASSPRTGGNTGELFF. The CDR3 DNA reads as TGTGCCAGCAGCCCTCGGACAGGGGGTAACACCGGGGAGCTGTTTTTT.

The chain recombines TRBV6-4 with TRBJ2-3, with D perhaps TRBD2 (6 bases). The germline V gene has CDR1 MRHNA and CDR2 SNTAGT. Trimming took 6 bases from V and 3 from J, leaving 13 bases between them. The length of the CDR3 is 14 residues. CDR3 coding DNA: TGTGCCAGCAGCGGTGGCGGGGATACAGATACGCAGTATTTT. Translating it yields CASSGGGDTDTQYF.

The chain is built from TRBV7-8 and TRBJ1-5; D perhaps matches TRBD1 (5 bases). Trimming shortened V by 3 bases and J by 1 base, and 22 bases separated the two germline ends. The CDR3 has 19 residues. Germline V CDR1 and CDR2: SGHVS, FQNEAQ. The CDR3 here is CASSFIPGAGIKSNQPQHF. CDR3 in DNA: TGTGCCAGCAGCTTCATTCCTGGGGCAGGGATCAAGAGCAATCAGCCCCAGCATTTT. Based on the CDR3 plus reference TRBV7-8 and TRBJ1-5, the full variable domain is GAGVSQSPRYKVAKRGQDVALRCDPISGHVSLFWYQQALGQGPEFLTYFQNEAQLDKSGLPSDRFFAERPEGSVSTLKIQRTQQEDSAVYLCASSFIPGAGIKSNQPQHFGDGTRLSIL.